Shown below are 30 T cell receptor beta chains from a single sample sequenced in a study of technical replicates of blood from a few donors. Data came from immunoSEQ multiplex PCR; TCRdb stores just in-frame clones and leaves some out. The data contain 91,000 or so clones, 95% of them singletons. Sequenced material: T cells isolated from PBMCs. The receptors shown here come from a human donor in good health.

This chain links TRBV5-4 with TRBJ2-1; 10 nucleotides match TRBD2. Trimming removed 3 bases from V and 0 bases from J; junction bases left unmatched: 0. Looked up from germline, CDR1 is SGHNT and CDR2 is YYREEE (reference sequence). There are 15 residues in the CDR3. The CDR3 sequence is CASSSSGGSYNEQFF. For the CDR3, the DNA is TGTGCCAGCAGCTCTAGCGGGGGCTCCTACAATGAGCAGTTCTTC.

The chain carries TRBV10-3 and TRBJ2-2, with 11 bases lining up with TRBD2. J gave up 5 bases and V 6 bases, and 8 bases lay outside the gene matches. This CDR3 comprises 16 residues. Per germline, CDR1 ENHRY and CDR2 SYGVKD. In nucleotides, the CDR3 is TGTGCCATCAGCTTCACTAGCGGGAGTAGTACCGGGGAGCTGTTTTTT. Protein sequence: CAISFTSGSSTGELFF.

The rearrangement uses TRBV15 and TRBJ2-2; perhaps TRBD1 as D (5 bases). CDR3 length: 15 residues. The V end lost 2 bases, the J end lost 6 bases, and 13 bases lay between the germline ends. Looked up from germline, CDR1 is LNHNV and CDR2 is YYDKDF (reference sequence). CDR3 sequence: CATSRQSQVSGELFF. CDR3 bases: TGTGCCACCAGCAGACAGTCACAGGTTTCCGGGGAGCTGTTTTTT.

The chain links TRBV27 to TRBJ2-7; 8 positions match TRBD1. The CDR3 is made up of 13 amino acids. The germline gives CDR1 MNHEY, CDR2 SMNVEV (reference sequence). With 5 bases clipped from V and 5 bases from J, the junction kept 5 bases outside the gene matches. CDR3 loop: CASSEQGAHEQYF. As DNA, the CDR3 is TGTGCCAGCAGTGAGCAGGGGGCCCACGAGCAGTACTTC.

The rearrangement uses TRBV5-6 and TRBJ2-7; TRBD2 matches at 7 bases. The CDR3 has 16 residues. The germline gives CDR1 SGHDT, CDR2 YYEEEE. Losses at the gene ends were 0 bases for V and 5 bases for J; bases not matched to a gene: 11. The CDR3 loop is CASSLDPGGIMNEQYF. The CDR3 DNA follows: TGTGCCAGCAGCTTGGACCCGGGGGGAATCATGAACGAGCAGTACTTC.

In DNA form, the CDR3 reads TGTGCCAGCAGCGAACCTCAGAGCGGCGATACGCAGTATTTT. It translates to CASSEPQSGDTQYF. The rearrangement links TRBV11-2 to TRBJ2-3; D is perhaps TRBD2 (5 bases). Germline V gene data show CDR1 as SGHAT and CDR2 as FQNNGV. This CDR3 has 14 residues. With 5 bases removed from V and 6 bases from J, the gap between germline ends came to 15 bases. The full variable domain, its missing parts supplied by reference TRBV11-2 and TRBJ2-3, is EAGVAQSPRYKIIEKRQSVAFWCNPISGHATLYWYQQILGQGPKLLIQFQNNGVVDDSQLPKDRFSAERLKGVDSTLKIQPAKLEDSAVYLCASSEPQSGDTQYFGPGTRLTVL.

This clone was observed a single time. The rearrangement joins TRBV5-1 to TRBJ2-1, with D possibly TRBD2 on 5 matching bases. The V end was cut by 0 bases, the J end by 6 bases, with 10 bases between. This CDR3 has 14 residues. Germline values: CDR1 SGHRS, CDR2 YFSETQ. The CDR3 spells CASSLGTFSNEQFF. The CDR3 region has the DNA TGCGCCAGCAGCTTGGGGACTTTCTCCAATGAGCAGTTCTTC.

The chain joins TRBV7-9 to TRBJ2-7; weak D call: TRBD1 (5 bases). CDR1 is SEHNR, CDR2 FQNEAQ, per germline (reference sequence). The CDR3 is 15 residues long. V gave up 5 bases and J gave up 5 bases, with 19 bases separating them. CDR3 loop: CASSIGSTTGDEQYF. The DNA for the CDR3 is TGTGCCAGCAGCATCGGATCCACCACAGGAGACGAGCAGTACTTC.

The rearrangement uses TRBV7-9 and TRBJ2-7; D may be TRBD2 (6 bases). The V end lost 5 bases, the J end lost 3 bases, and 14 bases lay between the germline ends. Germline CDR1 reads SEHNR; CDR2 reads FQNEAQ (reference sequence). This CDR3 contains 14 residues. CDR3 protein: CASSRDSYHYEQYF. The DNA of the CDR3 is TGTGCCAGCAGCCGGGACTCGTATCACTACGAGCAGTACTTC.

The rearrangement joins TRBV2 to TRBJ2-7; the D gene is possibly TRBD2 (6 bases). The CDR3 is 14 residues long. The V gene's germline CDR1 is SNHLY and CDR2 FYNNEI. V lost 7 bases, J lost 0 bases, and 13 bases lay in between. DNA of the CDR3: TGTGCCAGCAAGGGAGACGGGGGCTCCTACGAGCAGTACTTC. Translating it yields CASKGDGGSYEQYF.

The chain uses TRBV7-9 and TRBJ2-5; TRBD1 aligns across 9 bases. The V gene's germline CDR1 is SEHNR and CDR2 FQNEAQ (reference sequence). V dropped 1 base and J dropped 7; count of bases not matched to a gene: 10. The CDR3 covers 16 residues. The CDR3 is CASSLDGTGPRRTQYF. The DNA for the CDR3 is TGTGCCAGCAGCTTAGATGGGACAGGGCCCCGAAGGACCCAGTACTTC. The full variable domain, completed using reference TRBV7-9 and TRBJ2-5, is DTGVSQNPRHKITKRGQNVTFRCDPISEHNRLYWYRQTLGQGPEFLTYFQNEAQLEKSRLLSDRFSAERPKGSFSTLEIQRTEQGDSAMYLCASSLDGTGPRRTQYFGPGTRLLVL.

The CDR3 loop is CASSTTGGGAGETQYF. The CDR3 nucleotides are TGTGCCAGCAGCACTACGGGCGGGGGGGCCGGAGAGACCCAGTACTTC. This chain joins TRBV7-9 and TRBJ2-5; 9 positions agree with TRBD2. V gave up 5 bases and J gave up 4 bases; unmatched junction bases: 11. Germline CDR1 reads SEHNR; CDR2 reads FQNEAQ (reference sequence). The CDR3 is 16 amino acids. The full variable domain, its missing parts supplied by reference TRBV7-9 and TRBJ2-5, is DTGVSQNPRHKITKRGQNVTFRCDPISEHNRLYWYRQTLGQGPEFLTYFQNEAQLEKSRLLSDRFSAERPKGSFSTLEIQRTEQGDSAMYLCASSTTGGGAGETQYFGPGTRLLVL.

This chain connects TRBV6-6 to TRBJ2-1, with 11 bases fitting TRBD2. The CDR3 runs 16 residues. The junction had 12 bases not matched to a gene; V was cut back by 6 bases and J by 8 bases. Germline lookup yields CDR1 MNHNY and CDR2 SVGAGI (reference sequence). CDR3 in DNA: TGTGCCAGCAGAATTAGCGGGGGGGCCCTTACGTATGAGCAGTTCTTC. Translating it yields CASRISGGALTYEQFF.

The rearrangement links TRBV7-9 to TRBJ1-4, with 9 bases matching TRBD1. With 4 bases clipped from V and 11 bases from J, the junction kept 14 bases outside the gene matches. The CDR3 runs to 16 residues. Germline V gives CDR1 SEHNR, CDR2 FQNEAQ (reference sequence). The DNA for the CDR3 is TGTGCCAGCAGCTCGGACAGGGGAGGGCCGAAGCGGAAACTGTTTTTT. Translated: CASSSDRGGPKRKLFF.

This chain uses TRBV5-1 with TRBJ2-3; 12 nucleotides align to TRBD2. The CDR3 consists of 16 residues. The germline CDR1 and CDR2 sequences are SGHRS and YFSETQ. The trim removed 0 bases at V and 5 bases at J, leaving 4 bases unmatched. The CDR3 DNA reads TGCGCCAGCAGCTTGGTGGGGACTAGCGGGCAAGATACGCAGTATTTT. Translating it yields CASSLVGTSGQDTQYF.

CDR3 DNA sequence: TGTGCCAGCAGCGTAGGAACAGGGGCGCAGGAGACCCAGTACTTC. Its protein is CASSVGTGAQETQYF. J is TRBJ2-5 and V is TRBV9, with 7 bases aligning to TRBD1. The CDR3 extends over 15 amino acids. CDR1 SGDLS and CDR2 YYNGEE come from the germline V gene. V dropped 0 bases and J dropped 5; count of bases not matched to a gene: 7.

This rearrangement joins TRBV5-6 to TRBJ2-1, with 14 bases that match TRBD2. This CDR3 contains 19 residues. The germline V gene encodes CDR1 SGHDT and CDR2 YYEEEE. With V trimmed by 4 bases and J by 6 bases, 15 bases remained unmatched. The CDR3 region is CASSPSSGTSGSFLNEQFF. In DNA form, the CDR3 reads TGTGCCAGCAGCCCCTCCTCCGGGACTAGCGGGAGCTTTCTCAATGAGCAGTTCTTC. The complete variable domain, with remaining parts taken from reference TRBV5-6 and TRBJ2-1, reads DAGVTQSPTHLIKTRGQQVTLRCSPKSGHDTVSWYQQALGQGPQFIFQYYEEEERQRGNFPDRFSGHQFPNYSSELNVNALLLGDSALYLCASSPSSGTSGSFLNEQFFGPGTRLTVL.

J is TRBJ2-3 and V is TRBV28; D remains unclear. The CDR3 consists of 12 residues. The germline gives CDR1 MDHEN, CDR2 SYDVKM. The germline V and J ends were trimmed by 6 bases and 4 bases, with 8 bases remaining between them. This CDR3 is CASRTGADTQYF. CDR3 sequence (DNA): TGTGCCAGCAGGACTGGCGCAGATACGCAGTATTTT.

This clone came up a few times. The chain employs TRBV10-2 and TRBJ1-1; the match to TRBD1 covers 7 bases. Per germline, CDR1 WSHSY and CDR2 SAAADI. This CDR3 has 14 amino acids. With V trimmed by 2 bases and J by 9 bases, 9 bases remained unmatched. The CDR3 nucleotides are TGCGCCAGCAGTGAGGGAGACTCGGGACAGAAAGCTTTCTTT. It encodes CASSEGDSGQKAFF.

This clone was recorded once. This chain links TRBV6-5 with TRBJ1-2; a weak D match, TRBD1 (5 bases). Trimming left V 7 bases short and J 2 bases short, with 14 bases between. Germline assignment: CDR1 MNHEY and CDR2 SVGAGI. CDR3 size: 14 residues. In DNA, the CDR3 is TGTGCCAGCACTACAGGATCCCGCAACTATGGCTACACCTTC. Translation gives CASTTGSRNYGYTF.

CDR3 sequence reads: CASSKQGANYGYTF. CDR3 DNA sequence: TGTGCCAGTAGTAAACAGGGGGCTAACTATGGCTACACCTTC. The V call is TRBV19, the J call TRBJ1-2; TRBD1 agrees at 8 bases. V trimming: 4 bases; J trimming: 0 bases; junction bases outside the gene matches: 1. This CDR3 comprises 14 residues. The V gene's germline CDR1 is LNHDA and CDR2 SQIVND (reference sequence).

The V gene is TRBV11-3, the J gene TRBJ2-3; 7 bases map to TRBD2. CDR3 length: 16 amino acids. J gave up 1 base and V 1 base, and 5 bases lay outside the gene matches. Germline CDR1 SGHNT, CDR2 YENEEA. The CDR3 sequence is CASSLGLADRTDTQYF. DNA of the CDR3: TGTGCCAGCAGCTTAGGTCTAGCGGACCGCACAGATACGCAGTATTTT.

A single count supports this clone. The chain recombines TRBV7-2 with TRBJ2-1; tentative D call: TRBD2 (6 bases). The CDR3 has 16 amino acids. CDR1 SGHTA and CDR2 FQGNSA come from the germline V gene. V lost 1 base and J 2 bases, leaving 12 bases between the germline ends. The CDR3 coding sequence is TGTGCCAGCAGCTTAGTTAGACTAGTAACCTACAATGAGCAGTTCTTC. Translated: CASSLVRLVTYNEQFF.

The chain combines TRBV6-5 with TRBJ1-4; 9 bases map to TRBD1. The CDR3 is 13 residues long. The V gene end was trimmed by 5 bases and the J gene end by 10 bases; junction bases not matched to a gene: 5. Germline V lookup: CDR1 MNHEY, CDR2 SVGAGI. The CDR3 is CASSLMDRGKLFF. The CDR3 DNA is TGTGCCAGCAGTCTAATGGACAGGGGAAAACTGTTTTTT.

This chain uses TRBV6-1 with TRBJ2-5; 10 nucleotides agree with TRBD1. CDR3 length equals 14 residues. Germline V CDR1 and CDR2: MNHNS, SASEGT. V was clipped by 5 bases and J by 4 bases; unmatched bases: 4. The CDR3 DNA reads TGTGCCAGCAGTTCCGGACAGGGGGGAGAGACCCAGTACTTC. Its protein product is CASSSGQGGETQYF.

The J gene is TRBJ2-1, the V gene TRBV9; TRBD1 matches 8 bases. CDR3 length: 15 residues. CDR1 and CDR2 from the germline V gene are SGDLS and YYNGEE. Germline trimming cut 0 bases from V and 2 bases from J; bases unmatched to any gene: 1. The CDR3 loop reads CASSVEGQAYNEQFF. The CDR3 DNA reads as TGTGCCAGCAGCGTAGAGGGACAGGCCTACAATGAGCAGTTCTTC.

V gene TRBV2 combines with J gene TRBJ1-6; D is perhaps TRBD1 (5 bases). The CDR3 is made up of 17 amino acids. The germline CDR1 and CDR2 sequences are SNHLY and FYNNEI. V lost 3 bases and J 0 bases, leaving 12 bases between the germline ends. The CDR3 spells CASSDLGQSSYNSPLHF. The DNA for the CDR3 is TGTGCCAGCAGTGACCTGGGGCAGTCCTCCTATAATTCACCCCTCCACTTT. Full variable domain (outside the CDR3, taken from reference TRBV2 and TRBJ1-6): EPEVTQTPSHQVTQMGQEVILRCVPISNHLYFYWYRQILGQKVEFLVSFYNNEISEKSEIFDDQFSVERPDGSNFTLKIRSTKLEDSAMYFCASSDLGQSSYNSPLHFGNGTRLTVT.

CDR3 sequence reads: CASSMERGRGEQFF. In DNA, the CDR3 is TGTGCCAGTAGTATGGAACGGGGTCGGGGTGAGCAGTTCTTC. The chain combines TRBV19 with TRBJ2-1; tentative D call: TRBD2 (5 bases). With 3 bases removed from V and 9 bases from J, the gap between germline ends came to 15 bases. Germline V gene data show CDR1 as LNHDA and CDR2 as SQIVND (reference sequence). This CDR3 has 14 amino acids.

The chain has TRBV5-1 and TRBJ2-7; the match to TRBD1 covers 8 bases. Germline CDR1 is SGHRS and CDR2 is YFSETQ. V lost 1 base and J lost 4; bases outside the gene matches: 7. The CDR3 is 15 residues long. The CDR3 sequence is CASSLRQGAVYEQYF. The CDR3 DNA follows: TGCGCCAGCAGCTTGCGGCAGGGGGCCGTTTACGAGCAGTACTTC.

In this sample, this clone turned up once. The V and J genes are TRBV7-9 and TRBJ2-7; 9 bases fit TRBD1. The CDR3 is 15 amino acids. With 5 bases clipped from V and 1 base from J, the junction kept 6 bases outside the gene matches. The V gene's germline CDR1 is SEHNR and CDR2 FQNEAQ (reference sequence). CDR3 sequence (DNA): TGTGCCAGCAGCACCTTACAGGGGGCATCCTACGAGCAGTACTTC. This translates into CASSTLQGASYEQYF.